The 32 T cell receptor beta chains below come from one sample, sequenced in a study of T cell responses to AZD1222 COVID-19 vaccine. Only in-frame clones appear in the TCRdb table, and some are missing; sequencing was by immunoSEQ multiplex PCR. Of about 140,000 clones listed, roughly 90% are singletons. The specimen comprised peripheral blood, sampled 28 days after the second dose of the MenACWY control vaccine. The receptor set was obtained from an adult who received the MenACWY meningococcal vaccine as a control.

The chain employs TRBV28 and TRBJ2-3; D remains unclear. V was cut by 6 bases and J by 5 bases, with 9 bases left in between. The germline CDR1 and CDR2 sequences are MDHEN and SYDVKM. This CDR3 has 12 residues. CDR3 coding DNA: TGTGCCAGCAGGTTAGATATAGATACGCAGTATTTT. Translation: CASRLDIDTQYF.

The J gene is TRBJ1-4, the V gene TRBV4-3; unclear D gene. The CDR3 totals 15 residues. V lost 0 bases, J lost 1 base, and 6 bases lay in between. Germline V gene data show CDR1 as LGHNA and CDR2 as YSLEER. The CDR3 region has the DNA TGCGCCAGCAGCCAAGACAGGATAACTAATGAAAAACTGTTTTTT. It translates to CASSQDRITNEKLFF.

The CDR3 DNA sequence: TGCAGTGCCCCCTCGGCCTCGACCCAGTACTTC. This sequence encodes CSAPSASTQYF. This chain joins TRBV20-1 and TRBJ2-5; no definite D call. CDR3 length: 11 residues. Germline values: CDR1 DFQATT, CDR2 SNEGSKA (reference sequence). Trimming shortened V by 6 bases and J by 7 bases, and 12 bases separated the two germline ends.

This chain uses TRBV7-3 with TRBJ2-7, with 10 nucleotides matching TRBD1. V was clipped by 5 bases and J by 2 bases; unmatched bases: 3. Germline V CDR1 and CDR2: SGHTA, FQGTGA. The length of the CDR3 is 14 residues. The CDR3 DNA follows: TGTGCCAGCAGCCAAGACAGGGGGCCCTACGAGCAGTACTTC. Translated: CASSQDRGPYEQYF.

This clone was found once. This sequence joins TRBV5-4 and TRBJ2-3; 7 bases align to TRBD2. CDR1 and CDR2 (germline): SGHNT, YYREEE (reference sequence). Trimming removed 4 bases from V and 2 bases from J; junction bases left unmatched: 10. The CDR3 has 16 residues. The CDR3 here is CASSTRRAGNTDTQYF. The CDR3 DNA is TGTGCCAGCAGCACGAGGCGAGCGGGGAACACAGATACGCAGTATTTT.

This sequence joins TRBV5-6 and TRBJ1-1; no clear D. From germline, CDR1 is SGHDT and CDR2 YYEEEE. V was pared by 1 base and J by 2 bases, with 9 bases between. The CDR3 length is 14 residues. The CDR3 loop is CASSLYNRNTEAFF. CDR3 bases: TGTGCCAGCAGCTTGTATAACCGTAACACTGAAGCTTTCTTT.

This chain uses TRBV11-3 with TRBJ2-5; TRBD1 agrees at 9 bases. Losses at the gene ends were 5 bases for V and 3 bases for J; bases not matched to a gene: 7. This CDR3 has 15 residues. Germline loops: CDR1 SGHNT, CDR2 YENEEA. CDR3 protein: CASSVRDRVEETQYF. CDR3 nucleotides: TGTGCCAGCAGCGTCCGGGACAGGGTTGAAGAGACCCAGTACTTC.

The V gene is TRBV6-5, the J gene TRBJ2-6; no reliable D call. The germline V gene encodes CDR1 MNHEY and CDR2 SVGAGI. The V and J ends lost 6 bases and 1 base respectively, with 10 bases between them. The length of the CDR3 is 15 residues. Here the CDR3 reads CASSYDGSGANVLTF. CDR3 in DNA: TGTGCCAGCAGCTACGACGGGTCTGGGGCCAACGTCCTGACTTTC.

The chain carries TRBV3-1 (or the pseudogene TRBV3-2) and TRBJ2-7, with TRBD1 matching over 8 bases. This CDR3 is built from 14 residues. From germline, CDR1 is LGHDT and CDR2 YNNKEL (reference sequence). J gave up 4 bases and V 2 bases, and 4 bases lay outside the gene matches. The DNA of the CDR3 is TGTGCCAGCAGCCAACGGACAGGGTTTTACGAGCAGTACTTC. This encodes CASSQRTGFYEQYF.

The chain has TRBV28 and TRBJ1-5; TRBD1 agrees at 7 bases. Germline lookup yields CDR1 MDHEN and CDR2 SYDVKM. This CDR3 comprises 15 residues. Losses at the gene ends were 6 bases for V and 3 bases for J; bases not matched to a gene: 8. DNA of the CDR3: TGTGCCAGCAGAACGGGACAGAGGAACAATCAGCCCCAGCATTTT. The encoded protein is CASRTGQRNNQPQHF.

DNA for the CDR3: TGCGCCAGCAGCGAGGGGGCTGGGGCCAACGTCCTGACTTTC. It yields the protein CASSEGAGANVLTF. The chain links TRBV5-1 to TRBJ2-6, with D possibly being TRBD1 (6 bases). Looked up from germline, CDR1 is SGHRS and CDR2 is YFSETQ. Trimming shortened V by 4 bases and J by 2 bases, and 7 bases separated the two germline ends. The CDR3 is 14 amino acids.

The chain joins TRBV29-1 to TRBJ2-5; D is perhaps TRBD2 (6 bases). The germline V gene encodes CDR1 SQVTM and CDR2 ANQGSEA. This CDR3 spans 12 amino acids. The ends were cut back, 6 bases at V and 1 base at J, with 9 bases in the middle. The DNA for the CDR3 is TGCAGCGTGGGGGGTAGCCAAGAGACCCAGTACTTC. Translating gives CSVGGSQETQYF.

The chain has TRBV18 and TRBJ1-4, with no clear D. The CDR3 covers 14 residues. Germline V gene lookup returns CDR1 KGHSH and CDR2 LQKENI. V lost 3 bases and J 5 bases, leaving 10 bases between the germline ends. This chain's CDR3 is CASSPGRLNEKLFF. In nucleotides, the CDR3 is TGTGCCAGCTCACCGGGTCGGTTGAATGAAAAACTGTTTTTT. Combining the CDR3 with reference TRBV18 and TRBJ1-4 gives the whole variable domain NAGVMQNPRHLVRRRGQEARLRCSPMKGHSHVYWYRQLPEEGLKFMVYLQKENIIDESGMPKERFSAEFPKEGPSILRIQQVVRGDSAAYFCASSPGRLNEKLFFGSGTQLSVL.

The genes are TRBV7-9 and TRBJ1-1, with D unresolved. This CDR3 contains 13 residues. Germline lookup yields CDR1 SEHNR and CDR2 FQNEAQ (reference sequence). Trimming shortened V by 0 bases and J by 11 bases, and 13 bases separated the two germline ends. The CDR3 DNA reads as TGTGCCAGCAGCTTAGCCGCGGGCAGCGGGGCTTTCTTT. It yields the protein CASSLAAGSGAFF.

The rearrangement uses TRBV29-1 and TRBJ1-3; the match to TRBD1 covers 9 bases. The V segment lost 0 bases and the J segment 2 bases; nucleotides outside the gene matches: 5. The CDR3 is 16 amino acids. Germline V lookup: CDR1 SQVTM, CDR2 ANQGSEA. The DNA for the CDR3 is TGCAGCGTTGAAGACCCACAGGGGGCTACTGGAAACACCATATATTTT. Amino acids: CSVEDPQGATGNTIYF.

The chain combines TRBV11-3 with TRBJ1-2, with 9 bases that match TRBD1. This CDR3 is 13 amino acids long. Germline V lookup: CDR1 SGHNT, CDR2 YENEEA. After removal of 8 bases from V and 3 bases from J, the junction contained 4 bases not matched to a gene. The CDR3 spells CASGDRAYYGYTF. The CDR3 DNA reads as TGTGCCAGCGGGGACAGGGCCTACTATGGCTACACCTTC.

The genes are TRBV29-1 and TRBJ1-1, with 9 bases lining up with TRBD1. Per the germline V gene, CDR1 is SQVTM and CDR2 is ANQGSEA. There are 14 residues in the CDR3. The ends lost 7 bases at V and 5 bases at J; junction bases unmatched: 11. The CDR3 DNA follows: TGCAGCGCCCAAATGGGACAGGGAGGGACTGAAGCTTTCTTT. Protein: CSAQMGQGGTEAFF.

The CDR3 DNA follows: TGTGCCAGCACCGAGGACTCCGGTGAGACCCAGTACTTC. Translating gives CASTEDSGETQYF. The genes are TRBV6-5 and TRBJ2-5, with D perhaps TRBD2 (5 bases). Germline V gene lookup returns CDR1 MNHEY and CDR2 SVGAGI. V was trimmed by 7 bases and J by 5 bases, leaving 14 bases between them. The CDR3 loop spans 13 amino acids.

The chain links TRBV5-4 to TRBJ1-1, with 7 bases aligning to TRBD1. The CDR3 spans 14 residues. The V segment lost 4 bases and the J segment 5 bases; nucleotides outside the gene matches: 8. Germline V lookup: CDR1 SGHNT, CDR2 YYREEE (reference sequence). The CDR3 nucleotides are TGTGCCAGCAGCCGAAACAGGGGAGAGACTGAAGCTTTCTTT. Residues: CASSRNRGETEAFF.

The rearrangement links TRBV7-6 to TRBJ1-1; 9 bases are shared with TRBD1. V lost 5 bases, J lost 4 bases, and 8 bases stayed unmatched. The CDR3 runs to 15 residues. Germline CDR1 reads SGHVS; CDR2 reads FNYEAQ. This chain's CDR3 is CASSPRDRVTTEAFF. CDR3 bases: TGTGCCAGCAGCCCCCGGGACAGGGTTACCACTGAAGCTTTCTTT.

V and J are TRBV18 and TRBJ2-7; D is unresolved. With 6 bases removed from V and 5 bases from J, the gap between germline ends came to 14 bases. The CDR3 sequence is 13 residues long. Germline CDR1 KGHSH, CDR2 LQKENI. CDR3 amino acids: CASSPRLDHEQYF. The CDR3 DNA is TGTGCCAGCTCGCCTCGCTTGGACCACGAGCAGTACTTC.

The chain is built from TRBV27 and TRBJ2-1, with a weak D call TRBD2 (6 bases). From germline, CDR1 is MNHEY and CDR2 SMNVEV (reference sequence). Trimming left V 5 bases short and J 4 bases short, with 21 bases between. The CDR3 runs to 17 residues. CDR3 in DNA: TGTGCCAGCAGTCAACCGGGACTCGGTCTTAATTACAATGAGCAGTTCTTC. This gives the protein CASSQPGLGLNYNEQFF.

This clone showed up just once. V gene TRBV11-2 combines with J gene TRBJ2-7; D gene uncertain. The V end lost 5 bases, the J end lost 13 bases, and 18 bases lay between the germline ends. The CDR3 runs 12 residues. CDR1 is SGHAT and CDR2 is FQNNGV in the germline V gene. CDR3 amino acids: CASSPMALELYF. The CDR3 nucleotides are TGTGCCAGCAGCCCCATGGCCCTTGAGCTTTACTTC.

The J gene is TRBJ2-7, the V gene TRBV7-9; 12 nucleotides align to TRBD1. The CDR3 length is 16 residues. Germline trimming cut 2 bases from V and 6 bases from J; bases unmatched to any gene: 8. The germline V gene encodes CDR1 SEHNR and CDR2 FQNEAQ (reference sequence). The CDR3 DNA sequence: TGTGCCAGCAGCTTAACGAAGGGGACAGGGGGCGCCGAGCAGTACTTC. Translating gives CASSLTKGTGGAEQYF.

The chain recombines TRBV11-3 with TRBJ2-7; 7 bases align to TRBD1. CDR3 size: 13 residues. J was trimmed by 10 bases and V by 3 bases; bases with no gene match: 9. Germline-derived CDR1 and CDR2 are SGHNT and YENEEA. CDR3 region: CASSLGTASFQYF. The CDR3, as DNA: TGTGCCAGCAGCTTGGGGACAGCAAGTTTCCAGTACTTC. The variable domain in full, completed from reference TRBV11-3 and TRBJ2-7, reads EAGVVQSPRYKIIEKKQPVAFWCNPISGHNTLYWYLQNLGQGPELLIRYENEEAVDDSQLPKDRFSAERLKGVDSTLKIQPAELGDSAVYLCASSLGTASFQYFGPGTRLTVT.

The rearrangement uses TRBV7-3 and TRBJ2-7, with TRBD2 identical over 7 bases. This CDR3 has 14 residues. With V trimmed by 5 bases and J by 1 base, 5 bases remained unmatched. Germline V gene data show CDR1 as SGHTA and CDR2 as FQGTGA. The CDR3 coding sequence is TGTGCCAGCAGCCTTGCGCGGGGGTCCTACGAGCAGTACTTC. Its translation: CASSLARGSYEQYF.

The chain is built from TRBV6-5 and TRBJ1-2, with D possibly being TRBD1 (6 bases). This CDR3 region has 16 residues. Germline V lookup: CDR1 MNHEY, CDR2 SVGAGI. Trimming pared 2 bases from V and 5 bases from J, leaving 18 bases between. CDR3 residues: CASSYGPVSTGYGYTF. The CDR3 DNA is TGTGCCAGCAGTTACGGTCCCGTCTCAACAGGGTATGGCTACACCTTC.

The chain uses TRBV30 and TRBJ1-1; 12 bases fit TRBD1. The trim removed 4 bases at V and 7 bases at J, leaving 7 bases unmatched. The CDR3 loop spans 14 amino acids. Germline V CDR1 and CDR2: GTSNPN, SVGIG (reference sequence). CDR3 protein: CAWNKGQGAGEAFF. In DNA, the CDR3 is TGTGCCTGGAACAAGGGACAGGGGGCGGGTGAAGCTTTCTTT.

The rearrangement joins TRBV28 to TRBJ1-5; 7 bases match TRBD1. This CDR3 is built from 15 residues. The V gene's germline CDR1 is MDHEN and CDR2 SYDVKM. The V segment lost 7 bases and the J segment 6 bases; nucleotides outside the gene matches: 12. CDR3 sequence reads: CASTPADRAGQPQHF. The CDR3 DNA follows: TGTGCCAGCACCCCCGCAGACAGGGCAGGTCAGCCCCAGCATTTT.

The CDR3 loop reads CASSQDQTAAYGYTF. The DNA for the CDR3 is TGCGCCAGCAGCCAAGATCAGACGGCAGCATATGGCTACACCTTC. The chain links TRBV4-3 to TRBJ1-2; D is unresolved. The V end lost 0 bases, the J end lost 5 bases, and 13 bases lay between the germline ends. Germline loops: CDR1 LGHNA, CDR2 YSLEER. The CDR3 has 15 amino acids.

The genes are TRBV27 and TRBJ1-5, with D maybe TRBD1 (6 bases). The germline V gene has CDR1 MNHEY and CDR2 SMNVEV (reference sequence). The V end lost 3 bases, the J end lost 0 bases, and 15 bases lay between the germline ends. The CDR3 consists of 17 residues. The CDR3 coding sequence is TGTGCCAGCAGTTTGAGACAGGATCGTTATAGCAATCAGCCCCAGCATTTT. Translated: CASSLRQDRYSNQPQHF.

This rearrangement joins TRBV6-2 or TRBV6-3 to TRBJ2-5; D is ambiguous. V lost 2 bases and J 4 bases, leaving 14 bases between the germline ends. The V gene's germline CDR1 is MNHEY and CDR2 SVGEGT. The CDR3 runs to 15 residues. The chain's CDR3 is CASSYTGSVRETQYF. The CDR3 DNA sequence: TGTGCCAGCAGTTACACTGGCAGCGTCCGAGAGACCCAGTACTTC.